One sample yielded the 26 T cell receptor beta chains listed below, sequenced in a study of blood T cell repertoires in COVID-19. Profiled with immunoSEQ multiplex PCR; TCRdb holds only in-frame clones, not every one. The table includes approximately 82,000 clones, about 89% detected once. The sample was peripheral blood. The receptors derive from a man aged 65-85 years with active or convalescent COVID-19.

This rearrangement joins TRBV7-2 to TRBJ2-1, with TRBD1 as a possible D gene (5 bases). V was trimmed by 0 bases and J by 8 bases, leaving 8 bases between them. The CDR3 runs to 13 residues. Per the germline V gene, CDR1 is SGHTA and CDR2 is FQGNSA. CDR3 DNA: TGTGCCAGCAGCTTAGCTACAGGTGATGAGCAGTTCTTC. Amino acids: CASSLATGDEQFF.

The J gene is TRBJ1-2, the V gene TRBV19; the match to TRBD1 covers 7 bases. The CDR3 has 14 residues. J gave up 8 bases and V 4 bases, and 10 bases lay outside the gene matches. CDR1 is LNHDA and CDR2 is SQIVND in the germline V gene (reference sequence). CDR3 amino acids: CASSRGQRLLGYTF. As DNA, the CDR3 is TGTGCCAGTAGTAGGGGACAGAGGCTGTTAGGCTACACCTTC.

The V and J genes are TRBV7-6 and TRBJ2-5; TRBD2 matches 12 bases. The V gene's germline CDR1 is SGHVS and CDR2 FNYEAQ. J gave up 1 base and V 1 base, and 1 base lay outside the gene matches. CDR3 length: 16 amino acids. This chain's CDR3 is CASSLGTSGIQETQYF. The CDR3 bases are TGTGCCAGCAGCTTAGGGACTAGCGGGATCCAAGAGACCCAGTACTTC.

The chain has TRBV30 and TRBJ2-4, with a possible D match to TRBD1 (6 bases). The germline gives CDR1 GTSNPN, CDR2 SVGIG (reference sequence). V was cut by 5 bases and J by 1 base, with 15 bases left in between. The CDR3 sequence is 15 residues long. The CDR3 protein is CAWGARGLAKNIQYF. The CDR3 DNA is TGTGCCTGGGGCGCGAGGGGGTTGGCCAAAAACATTCAGTACTTC.

The chain joins TRBV10-3 to TRBJ2-4; 7 nucleotides line up with TRBD2. This CDR3 has 12 residues. Germline V gene lookup returns CDR1 ENHRY and CDR2 SYGVKD. V gave up 11 bases and J gave up 4 bases; unmatched junction bases: 5. In DNA form, the CDR3 reads TGTGCCGCGGGGGACTCAAAAAACATTCAGTACTTC. Amino acid sequence: CAAGDSKNIQYF.

CDR3 DNA: TGTGCCAGCAGCCTTTTACCGGGACAGGGGAACACCGGGGAGCTGTTTTTT. It specifies CASSLLPGQGNTGELFF. This sequence joins TRBV28 and TRBJ2-2; TRBD1 aligns across 9 bases. The CDR3 totals 17 residues. Losses at the gene ends were 6 bases for V and 1 base for J; bases not matched to a gene: 9. Germline V gives CDR1 MDHEN, CDR2 SYDVKM.

V gene TRBV6-5 combines with J gene TRBJ1-2, with D unresolved. Germline values: CDR1 MNHEY, CDR2 SVGAGI. V shed 0 bases and J shed 2 bases, with 7 bases lying between them. The CDR3 has 14 amino acids. CDR3 residues: CASSYSYTNYGYTF. The CDR3 DNA reads as TGTGCCAGCAGTTACTCTTACACAAACTATGGCTACACCTTC.

The V and J genes are TRBV7-9 and TRBJ2-7, with D unresolved. In germline, CDR1 is SEHNR, CDR2 FQNEAQ (reference sequence). The CDR3 totals 14 residues. The V end was cut by 0 bases, the J end by 3 bases, with 9 bases between. In nucleotides, the CDR3 is TGTGCCAGCAGCTTAGCCTATAAAAGCTACGAGCAGTACTTC. Translation: CASSLAYKSYEQYF.

The chain joins TRBV30 to TRBJ1-5, with D possibly TRBD1 on 6 matching bases. This CDR3 has 14 amino acids. Trimming cost V 3 bases and J 2 bases, with 11 bases left between them. Germline CDR1 is GTSNPN and CDR2 is SVGIG (reference sequence). Here the CDR3 reads CAWSYRVGNQPQHF. DNA for the CDR3: TGTGCCTGGAGCTACAGGGTCGGCAATCAGCCCCAGCATTTT.

The chain has TRBV28 and TRBJ1-1; D gene unclear. Germline lookup yields CDR1 MDHEN and CDR2 SYDVKM. V was shortened by 8 bases and J by 1 base, with 20 bases between the two germline ends. The CDR3 is made up of 16 amino acids. The DNA of the CDR3 is TGTGCCAGCCCACCTTCCGACGGAGGCTCGAACACTGAAGCTTTCTTT. Translating gives CASPPSDGGSNTEAFF.

J is TRBJ1-4 and V is TRBV7-2; maybe TRBD1 (6 bases). Trimming cost V 2 bases and J 5 bases, with 15 bases left between them. Germline V gene data show CDR1 as SGHTA and CDR2 as FQGNSA. The CDR3 is 16 residues long. CDR3 protein: CASSLTVNRANEKLFF. CDR3 sequence (DNA): TGTGCCAGCAGCTTAACAGTAAACAGGGCGAATGAAAAACTGTTTTTT. The full variable domain, with the rest looked up from reference TRBV7-2 and TRBJ1-4, is GAGVSQSPSNKVTEKGKDVELRCDPISGHTALYWYRQSLGQGLEFLIYFQGNSAPDKSGLPSDRFSAERTGGSVSTLTIQRTQQEDSAVYLCASSLTVNRANEKLFFGSGTQLSVL.

The V call is TRBV12-2, the J call TRBJ1-4; the table's TRBD1 call for D was not verified on the DNA. TRBV12-2 is termed a pseudogene. This CDR3 spans 16 amino acids. CDR3 loop: CASRLPRQGVNEKLFF. CDR3 DNA sequence: TGTGCAAGTCGCTTACCGAGACAGGGAGTTAATGAAAAACTGTTTTTT.

The chain recombines TRBV18 with TRBJ1-1; 11 nucleotides line up with TRBD1. V shed 2 bases, J shed 4 bases, and the junction held 0 bases outside the gene matches. The germline V gene encodes CDR1 KGHSH and CDR2 LQKENI. This CDR3 has 14 amino acids. The CDR3 sequence is CASSPGTGGTEAFF. CDR3 in DNA: TGTGCCAGCTCACCAGGGACAGGGGGCACTGAAGCTTTCTTT.

The chain is built from TRBV7-2 and TRBJ2-2, with D maybe TRBD1 (6 bases). The CDR3 has 15 amino acids. In germline, CDR1 is SGHTA, CDR2 FQGNSA. V was clipped by 3 bases and J by 1 base, with 9 bases between them. This CDR3 is CASSFWGLNTGELFF. The DNA of the CDR3 is TGTGCCAGCAGCTTTTGGGGGCTGAACACCGGGGAGCTGTTTTTT.

The V and J genes are TRBV7-2 and TRBJ2-7; TRBD2 matches 7 bases. This CDR3 spans 15 amino acids. The germline V gene encodes CDR1 SGHTA and CDR2 FQGNSA. J gave up 1 base and V 1 base, and 4 bases lay outside the gene matches. The CDR3 DNA is TGTGCCAGCAGCTTAGGGCGGGGGAGGTCCTACGAGCAGTACTTC. Translated, it gives CASSLGRGRSYEQYF. Looking up the rest from reference TRBV7-2 and TRBJ2-7 gives the full variable domain: GAGVSQSPSNKVTEKGKDVELRCDPISGHTALYWYRQSLGQGLEFLIYFQGNSAPDKSGLPSDRFSAERTGGSVSTLTIQRTQQEDSAVYLCASSLGRGRSYEQYFGPGTRLTVT.

This chain connects TRBV10-1 to TRBJ1-5, with D unresolved. There are 16 residues in the CDR3. Deletions cut 7 bases from V and 6 bases from J, with 22 bases between. Germline values: CDR1 WNHNN, CDR2 SYGVQD (reference sequence). Here the CDR3 reads CASMPPVSIEGQPQHF. The CDR3 DNA reads TGCGCCAGCATGCCACCAGTTTCGATCGAGGGTCAGCCCCAGCATTTT.

The chain uses TRBV5-1 and TRBJ1-1; D may be TRBD1 (6 bases). The CDR3 sequence is 16 residues long. In germline, CDR1 is SGHRS, CDR2 YFSETQ. The V and J ends lost 4 bases and 0 bases respectively, with 16 bases between them. CDR3 protein: CASSLQGGGLNTEAFF. CDR3 bases: TGCGCCAGCAGCCTACAGGGTGGCGGGTTGAACACTGAAGCTTTCTTT.

V usage is TRBV5-1 and J usage is TRBJ1-2; D gene uncertain. The CDR3 extends over 12 amino acids. Germline loops: CDR1 SGHRS, CDR2 YFSETQ. V was pared by 0 bases and J by 5 bases, with 5 bases between. Here the CDR3 DNA reads TGCGCCAGCAGCTTGGCAGGTTATGGCTACACCTTC. Translation: CASSLAGYGYTF.

The V gene is TRBV3-1 (or the pseudogene TRBV3-2), the J gene TRBJ2-1; the match to TRBD2 covers 14 bases. CDR1 and CDR2 from the germline V gene are LGHDT and YNNKEL (reference sequence). CDR3 length: 17 amino acids. Trimming removed 3 bases from V and 4 bases from J; junction bases left unmatched: 5. The CDR3 bases are TGTGCCAGCAGCCACCAGGGACTAGCGGGAGTATACAATGAGCAGTTCTTC. Its protein is CASSHQGLAGVYNEQFF.

Worth noting for this clone: This likely reflects a read error, since a far larger clone is one base away. The V and J genes are TRBV30 and TRBJ1-1; a weak D match, TRBD1 (5 bases). The CDR3 extends over 14 amino acids. Germline V gene sequence: CDR1 GTSNPN, CDR2 SVGIG (reference sequence). Trimming took off 4 bases at V and 0 bases at J, with 12 bases between the two ends. The CDR3 here is CAWTPGLLNTEAFF. DNA of the CDR3: TGTGCCTGGACTCCGGGACTATTGAACACTGAAGCTTTCTTT. The full variable domain, rest sourced from reference TRBV30 and TRBJ1-1, is SQTIHQWPATLVQPVGSPLSLECTVEGTSNPNLYWYRQAAGRGLQLLFYSVGIGQISSEVPQNLSASRPQDRQFILSSKKLLLSDSGFYLCAWTPGLLNTEAFFGQGTRLTVV.

The rearrangement joins TRBV28 to TRBJ1-3; no clear D gene. V lost 6 bases and J 0 bases, leaving 15 bases between the germline ends. This CDR3 region has 16 residues. Germline-derived CDR1 and CDR2 are MDHEN and SYDVKM. The CDR3, as DNA: TGTGCCAGCAGCCCACCTGACACGATCTCTGGAAACACCATATATTTT. Translated: CASSPPDTISGNTIYF. Full variable domain (rest looked up from reference TRBV28 and TRBJ1-3): DVKVTQSSRYLVKRTGEKVFLECVQDMDHENMFWYRQDPGLGLRLIYFSYDVKMKEKGDIPEGYSVSREKKERFSLILESASTNQTSMYLCASSPPDTISGNTIYFGEGSWLTVV.

CDR3 loop: CASSSRTASGNTIYF. The CDR3 DNA reads TGTGCCAGCAGCTCTCGTACAGCCTCTGGAAACACCATATATTTT. The chain employs TRBV11-2 and TRBJ1-3; D remains unclear. Trimming stripped 4 bases from V and 0 bases from J, with 10 bases between. This CDR3 region has 15 residues. Germline lookup yields CDR1 SGHAT and CDR2 FQNNGV.

The V gene is TRBV6-5, the J gene TRBJ1-6, with 7 bases that match TRBD1. V shed 6 bases and J 5 bases; nucleotides not matched to a gene: 4. In germline, CDR1 is MNHEY, CDR2 SVGAGI. This CDR3 is built from 14 residues. The CDR3, as DNA: TGTGCCAGCAGGTGGACAGGAAATAATTCACCCCTCCACTTT. This translates into CASRWTGNNSPLHF.

The V gene is TRBV11-2, the J gene TRBJ1-6; a weak D match, TRBD1 (6 bases). V was cut by 4 bases and J by 3 bases, with 16 bases left in between. Looked up from germline, CDR1 is SGHAT and CDR2 is FQNNGV. The CDR3 runs 17 residues. CDR3 sequence reads: CASSSPSRQVYNSPLHF. The CDR3 DNA reads as TGTGCCAGCAGCTCCCCCTCGAGACAGGTCTATAATTCACCCCTCCACTTT.

The rearrangement uses TRBV10-3 and TRBJ1-1; TRBD1 matches 11 bases. The CDR3 covers 16 residues. V shed 4 bases and J 5 bases; nucleotides not matched to a gene: 9. Germline CDR1 reads ENHRY; CDR2 reads SYGVKD. The CDR3 DNA sequence: TGTGCCATCAGTGGGGATATCCGGGACAGGGGGACTGAAGCTTTCTTT. This encodes CAISGDIRDRGTEAFF.

The chain uses TRBV11-1 and TRBJ2-1; D is ambiguous. V was pared by 5 bases and J by 9 bases, with 23 bases between. This CDR3 is 16 amino acids long. Per germline, CDR1 SGHAT and CDR2 FQDESV (reference sequence). Here the CDR3 reads CASSPSPTQALGEQFF. The CDR3 coding sequence is TGTGCCAGCAGCCCGTCTCCAACGCAGGCCCTTGGTGAGCAGTTCTTC.